This T cell receptor beta chain came from a study of preoperative IRX-2 immunotherapy in early breast cancer. Treatment reported: preoperative locoregional IRX-2 cytokine immunotherapy. Patients received preoperative, locoregional IRX-2 cytokine immunotherapy in a phase Ib study. The assay was immunoSEQ multiplex PCR, and TCRdb's table has in-frame clones only and misses some. The table includes tens of thousands of clones, around 82% detected once. The V end lost 1 base, the J end lost 2 bases, and 9 bases lay between the germline ends. Per germline, CDR1 SGHNT and CDR2 YENEEA. The CDR3 consists of 15 residues.

The specimen was lymph node tissue, collected after IRX-2 immunotherapy. The receptor comes from a human donor with breast cancer. The chain carries TRBV11-3 and TRBJ2-1; possibly TRBD2 for D (5 bases). The CDR3 spells CASSLGSGPYNEQFF. In nucleotides, the CDR3 is TGTGCCAGCAGCTTAGGGAGCGGACCCTACAATGAGCAGTTCTTC.